The source of this T cell receptor beta chain is a study of blood T cell repertoires in COVID-19 (TCRdb year 2020). Concerning the study at large: The collaborator samples originated in the United States, Italy and Spain and spanned the acute and convalescent phases of COVID-19. Sample metadata almost always included a de-identified subject ID, COVID-19 status, age in years and sex. Where HLA class I and class II types were available, the types were taken from metadata supplied by the sample provider, not from assay-based typing. The dataset comprised deeply sampled blood TCRbeta repertoires from subjects exposed to, actively infected with, or recovered from COVID-19. The repertoires were made available in a free public database intended to serve as a resource for research on the immune response to SARS-CoV-2. The samples were drawn from the first 160 participants of the ongoing ImmuneRACE study and from 950 to 1,500 subjects provided by 6 global collaborators. The prospective study material was composed of cDNA or gDNA derived from T cells, B-cell-depleted T cells, or PBMCs. Beyond this particular receptor, the publication reports: The amount of clinical and demographic metadata varied by source and participant and was provided uncurated.

Collaborating institutions collected whole blood in K2EDTA tubes following their own protocols. Collaborator samples were shipped for TCRbeta analysis as frozen whole blood, isolated PBMCs, or DNA extracted from either sample type. This clone was observed a single time. The target of this receptor is not known. No quality values exist for individual bases; no much larger clone is one base distant. TCRbeta CDR3 regions were amplified from genomic DNA using the immunoSEQ Assay, a bias-controlled multiplex PCR. In the source study's methods: The number of nucleated cells in each sample was estimated from the amplification of reference gene primers within the assay. Sequence reads were collapsed and filtered to measure the absolute abundance of every unique TCRbeta CDR3 rearrangement. For each sample, productive Simpson clonality was calculated by taking the square root of Simpson's diversity index across productive rearrangements. Held by TCRdb, this immuneACCESS table contains in-frame sequences only and omits some clones. Under half of the omission traces to an unresolved V gene where checked; the cause of the rest is unknown. Clone size and V and J calls were adopted from that table, with D and trimming inferred from the DNA. For this sample there are under 250,000 clones; around 87% appear just once. About 7.1% of the sample lies in the top ten.

The CDR3 runs 16 residues from the cysteine to the phenylalanine. The retained sequence is limited to the CDR3, 48 bases, with the frame set at the first base. V trim: 3 bases; J trim: 0 bases; unmatched bases: 5. The CDR1 and CDR2 encoded by the germline V gene (reference sequence) are LNHDA and SQIVND. Sequencing was done on a sample of peripheral blood. This sequence was found in a woman aged 70-85 years with active or convalescent COVID-19. The sequence links TRBV19 to TRBJ2-1, with 7 bases in between that match TRBD1. The CDR3 loop reads CASSMDRRSSYNEQFF. The sequenced DNA is TGTGCCAGTAGTATGGACAGGAGAAGCTCCTACAATGAGCAGTTCTTC.